This T cell receptor beta chain stems from a study of synovial regulatory T cells in juvenile arthritis. Produced via immunoSEQ multiplex PCR; TCRdb's table is partial and in-frame only. In all, the sample yields roughly 6,400 clones. CDR1 and CDR2 from the germline V gene are MNHNS and SASEGT. The CDR3 totals 11 residues. There is no recorded DNA. J is TRBJ2-1 and V is TRBV6-1; TCRdb proposes TRBD1, but this gene call is untestable without DNA. Material: Treg cells from blood. Stated subset: remaining (HLA-DR-negative) circulating blood Treg cells. This TCR derives from a donor aged 2-30 years with juvenile idiopathic arthritis. The CDR3: CASTLGARGFF.